This TCR beta chain came from a study of T cell responses to AZD1222 COVID-19 vaccine. Clones were read by immunoSEQ multiplex PCR, and TCRdb kept only the in-frame ones, dropping some. The sample lists 150,000 to 200,000 clones, around 89% occurring once. A note on this clone: No antigen is known for it.

Trimming pared 0 bases from V and 1 base from J, leaving 13 bases between. Germline V lookup: CDR1 SGHRS, CDR2 YFSETQ. CDR3 length equals 16 residues. Regarding the study as a whole: It was only 6 or 7 AZD1222 recipients who were seropositive at baseline. The breadth and depth of Spike-specific TCRs increased once two AZD1222 doses had been given.

The rearrangement joins TRBV5-1 to TRBJ1-1; TRBD1 might be the D (5 bases). Material: peripheral blood, obtained 28 days after the second dose of the MenACWY control vaccine. The receptor was isolated from an adult who received the MenACWY meningococcal vaccine as a control. Here the CDR3 DNA reads TGCGCCAGCAGCTTGGGAACGGGACTCACGAACACTGAAGCTTTCTTT. This encodes CASSLGTGLTNTEAFF. Full variable domain (missing parts from reference TRBV5-1 and TRBJ1-1): KAGVTQTPRYLIKTRGQQVTLSCSPISGHRSVSWYQQTPGQGLQFLFEYFSETQRNKGNFPGRFSGRQFSNSRSEMNVSTLELGDSALYLCASSLGTGLTNTEAFFGQGTRLTVV.